These 28 T cell receptor beta chains share one sample of origin, sequenced in a study of identical twins. TCRdb called the 5' RACE reads again in MiXCR, with one record for every CDR3 protein. The table includes 500,000 to 600,000 distinct CDR3 sequences, roughly a fifth detected once. These data were likewise used in another study, on T cells expressing NK-cell markers.

The sample was CD4+ T cells sorted from blood. Receptors were obtained from a woman younger than 35 in good health.

This chain joins TRBV20-1 and TRBJ1-2; no clear D gene. This CDR3 is 13 amino acids long. Germline V gives CDR1 DFQATT, CDR2 SNEGSKA (reference sequence). V was pared by 3 bases and J by 5 bases, with 13 bases between. CDR3 in amino acids: CSASEAANYGYTF. The DNA for the CDR3 is TGCAGTGCTAGTGAAGCGGCGAATTATGGCTACACCTTC.

The gene calls are TRBV6-2 or TRBV6-3 and TRBJ2-4; a possible D gene is TRBD1 (5 bases). This CDR3 has 13 amino acids. The germline CDR1 and CDR2 sequences are MNHEY and SVGEGT. Trimming stripped 11 bases from V and 7 bases from J, with 18 bases between. The CDR3 DNA reads as TGTGCCTCCAAAGGGGCCATCGGGAACATTCAGTACTTC. This encodes CASKGAIGNIQYF.

This clonotype occurred a few times. For the CDR3, the DNA is TGTGCCAGCAGTGCATTGGGGCCGAGGACGGAGAACACTGAAGCTTTCTTT. Its protein is CASSALGPRTENTEAFF. This chain links TRBV6-4 with TRBJ1-1; tentative D call: TRBD1 (5 bases). Germline-derived CDR1 and CDR2 are MRHNA and SNTAGT. The CDR3 extends over 17 amino acids. Trimming shortened V by 4 bases and J by 1 base, and 19 bases separated the two germline ends.

The chain is built from TRBV6-1 and TRBJ2-5; tentatively, D is TRBD2 (5 bases). V lost 5 bases and J lost 7, with 14 bases in between. CDR3 size: 13 residues. Germline V gene data show CDR1 as MNHNS and CDR2 as SASEGT. CDR3 coding DNA: TGTGCCAGCAGTACCGGGGTAGCAGGGACCCAGTACTTC. Its protein product is CASSTGVAGTQYF.

The chain uses TRBV18 and TRBJ2-5, with 9 bases fitting TRBD1. The V segment lost 3 bases and the J segment 2 bases; nucleotides outside the gene matches: 4. The germline CDR1 and CDR2 sequences are KGHSH and LQKENI. This CDR3 is 15 amino acids long. The CDR3 here is CASSPTGGNQETQYF. The CDR3 region has the DNA TGTGCCAGCTCACCGACAGGGGGGAATCAAGAGACCCAGTACTTC.

V and J are TRBV20-1 and TRBJ2-1; TRBD2 matches at 7 bases. Germline values: CDR1 DFQATT, CDR2 SNEGSKA (reference sequence). V lost 4 bases to trimming and J lost 3 bases; unmatched junction nucleotides: 3. The CDR3 is made up of 13 amino acids. The CDR3 region is CSAILAGYNEQFF. The CDR3 nucleotides are TGCAGTGCTATTTTAGCGGGCTACAATGAGCAGTTCTTC.

This chain joins TRBV6-5 and TRBJ2-2; tentatively, D is TRBD2 (5 bases). The V end was cut by 2 bases, the J end by 5 bases, with 12 bases between. Looked up from germline, CDR1 is MNHEY and CDR2 is SVGAGI. This CDR3 spans 15 amino acids. The CDR3 DNA follows: TGTGCCAGCAGTTACGGCCGGGAAAGGACCGGGGAGCTGTTTTTT. This sequence encodes CASSYGRERTGELFF.

The CDR3: CSATSRDNSYEQYF. The CDR3 nucleotides read TGCAGTGCTACCTCCCGAGACAACTCCTACGAGCAGTACTTC. The chain is built from TRBV20-1 and TRBJ2-7; no clear D. The CDR3 is 14 residues long. Trimming took 4 bases from V and 0 from J, leaving 13 bases between them. The germline V gene has CDR1 DFQATT and CDR2 SNEGSKA (reference sequence).

This clonotype has only a few counts. The gene calls are TRBV20-1 and TRBJ2-5; D is unclear. Germline lookup yields CDR1 DFQATT and CDR2 SNEGSKA (reference sequence). The CDR3 is 14 residues long. Trimming stripped 0 bases from V and 4 bases from J, with 12 bases between. As DNA, the CDR3 is TGCAGTGCTAGAGATGTCCGGTGGGCAGAGACCCAGTACTTC. Its translation is CSARDVRWAETQYF.

This clonotype was counted at least ten times. V usage is TRBV20-1 and J usage is TRBJ2-3; D perhaps matches TRBD2 (5 bases). The CDR3 loop spans 14 amino acids. Germline V gene sequence: CDR1 DFQATT, CDR2 SNEGSKA (reference sequence). The V and J ends lost 5 bases and 2 bases respectively, with 14 bases between them. The CDR3 is CSAARGSVTDTQYF. The CDR3 nucleotides read TGCAGTGCTGCACGGGGTAGCGTCACAGATACGCAGTATTTT.

This clonotype turned up a few times. The chain uses TRBV20-1 and TRBJ1-2; D unclear. Germline V gene lookup returns CDR1 DFQATT and CDR2 SNEGSKA (reference sequence). This CDR3 region has 12 residues. The V and J ends lost 8 bases and 4 bases respectively, with 14 bases between them. CDR3 in amino acids: CSPWDQRYGYTF. CDR3 nucleotide sequence: TGCAGTCCATGGGATCAGCGCTATGGCTACACCTTC.

This clonotype has a handful of counts. The rearrangement links TRBV5-5 to TRBJ1-6, with TRBD1 identical over 7 bases. The CDR3 sequence is 17 residues long. The junction had 9 bases not matched to a gene; V was cut back by 4 bases and J by 2 bases. Per the germline V gene, CDR1 is SGHKS and CDR2 is YYEKEE (reference sequence). The CDR3 is CASSVLQGSAYNSPLHF. Here the CDR3 DNA reads TGTGCCAGCAGCGTATTACAGGGGAGCGCCTATAATTCACCCCTCCACTTT.

This chain uses TRBV4-2 with TRBJ1-4, with no clear D. This CDR3 spans 14 amino acids. The V end lost 0 bases, the J end lost 7 bases, and 9 bases lay between the germline ends. The germline CDR1 and CDR2 sequences are LGHNA and YNFKEQ. CDR3 loop: CASSQEAQTEKLFF. In DNA form, the CDR3 reads TGTGCCAGCAGCCAAGAGGCACAGACTGAAAAACTGTTTTTT.

There are a few counts of this clonotype. This chain uses TRBV13 with TRBJ2-7; D is unclear. V gave up 4 bases and J gave up 7 bases, with 8 bases separating them. Germline CDR1 PRHDT, CDR2 FYEKMQ (reference sequence). The CDR3 is 11 residues long. The CDR3 reads CASSWSMEQYF. As DNA, the CDR3 is TGTGCCAGCAGCTGGTCCATGGAGCAGTACTTC.

This rearrangement joins TRBV9 to TRBJ2-1, with TRBD2 matching over 8 bases. With 0 bases clipped from V and 7 bases from J, the junction kept 6 bases outside the gene matches. The V gene's germline CDR1 is SGDLS and CDR2 YYNGEE. The CDR3 is 15 residues long. The CDR3 bases are TGTGCCAGCAGCGTAGACGAGCGGGAGACTAATGAGCAGTTCTTC. Encoded protein: CASSVDERETNEQFF.

CDR3 region: CASSLAWDRTTDTQYF. For the CDR3, the DNA is TGTGCCAGCAGCTTAGCGTGGGACAGAACTACAGATACGCAGTATTTT. V is TRBV13 and J is TRBJ2-3; TRBD1 agrees at 7 bases. Germline CDR1 PRHDT, CDR2 FYEKMQ (reference sequence). This CDR3 has 16 amino acids. J was trimmed by 3 bases and V by 1 base; bases with no gene match: 7.

A few counts support this clonotype. The chain joins TRBV6-1 to TRBJ2-2; TRBD2 agrees at 7 bases. Germline CDR1 reads MNHNS; CDR2 reads SASEGT. This CDR3 has 15 amino acids. V was pared by 8 bases and J by 5 bases, with 11 bases of the junction left unmatched. The chain's CDR3 is CASSSRGGVTGELFF. The CDR3 DNA is TGTGCCAGCTCCTCCCGGGGAGGGGTAACCGGGGAGCTGTTTTTT.

The chain has TRBV6-4 and TRBJ1-3, with a tentative D call TRBD1 (5 bases). The CDR3 covers 13 residues. Trimming took off 4 bases at V and 4 bases at J, with 8 bases between the two ends. Germline V gene lookup returns CDR1 MRHNA and CDR2 SNTAGT. The CDR3 DNA follows: TGTGCCAGCAGTGTTACAGGAGGAAACACCATATATTTT. This codes for CASSVTGGNTIYF.

The chain joins TRBV18 to TRBJ2-5; no firm D call. This CDR3 spans 14 amino acids. Trimming stripped 4 bases from V and 4 bases from J, with 13 bases between. In germline, CDR1 is KGHSH, CDR2 LQKENI. The CDR3 DNA reads as TGTGCCAGCTCACGAGGTGGCGTGAGAGAGACCCAGTACTTC. This encodes CASSRGGVRETQYF. The whole variable domain, remainder taken from reference TRBV18 and TRBJ2-5, is NAGVMQNPRHLVRRRGQEARLRCSPMKGHSHVYWYRQLPEEGLKFMVYLQKENIIDESGMPKERFSAEFPKEGPSILRIQQVVRGDSAAYFCASSRGGVRETQYFGPGTRLLVL.

This clonotype was counted only a few times. The V call is TRBV12-5, the J call TRBJ2-7; D gene ambiguous. V shed 1 base and J shed 5 bases, with 6 bases lying between them. Germline CDR1 reads LGHNT; CDR2 reads FRNRAP. The CDR3 loop spans 12 amino acids. As DNA, the CDR3 is TGTGCTAGTGGTTTGGGAAGAAACGAGCAGTACTTC. Protein product: CASGLGRNEQYF.

V is TRBV20-1 and J is TRBJ2-7; 7 positions match TRBD2. The CDR3 is 14 residues long. Germline V CDR1 and CDR2: DFQATT, SNEGSKA (reference sequence). V lost 7 bases to trimming and J lost 2 bases; unmatched junction nucleotides: 11. The CDR3 sequence is CSGSPPGRAYEQYF. DNA for the CDR3: TGCAGTGGGTCCCCACCAGGGAGGGCCTACGAGCAGTACTTC.

A few counts support this clonotype. V is TRBV5-1 and J is TRBJ2-3; a weak D match, TRBD1 (6 bases). CDR1 and CDR2 from the germline V gene are SGHRS and YFSETQ. CDR3 length: 16 residues. V gave up 0 bases and J gave up 0 bases, with 11 bases separating them. The CDR3 region has the DNA TGCGCCAGCAGCTTGGCTGGGGACATCAGCACAGATACGCAGTATTTT. Amino acids: CASSLAGDISTDTQYF.

This clonotype was counted ten times or more. V gene TRBV20-1 combines with J gene TRBJ2-4; D unresolved. CDR1 and CDR2 (germline): DFQATT, SNEGSKA (reference sequence). V was cut by 3 bases and J by 0 bases, with 9 bases left in between. The CDR3 length is 14 residues. CDR3 residues: CSASGRIAKNIQYF. The CDR3 DNA sequence: TGCAGTGCTAGCGGGCGAATAGCCAAAAACATTCAGTACTTC.

V gene TRBV2 combines with J gene TRBJ1-1, with D perhaps matching TRBD1 (5 bases). The V end lost 3 bases, the J end lost 7 bases, and 12 bases lay between the germline ends. The CDR3 runs 13 residues. CDR1 SNHLY and CDR2 FYNNEI come from the germline V gene. CDR3 in amino acids: CASSDRVEGEAFF. For the CDR3, the DNA is TGTGCCAGCAGTGACAGGGTAGAGGGTGAAGCTTTCTTT. The entire variable domain, with the rest obtained from reference TRBV2 and TRBJ1-1, is as follows: EPEVTQTPSHQVTQMGQEVILRCVPISNHLYFYWYRQILGQKVEFLVSFYNNEISEKSEIFDDQFSVERPDGSNFTLKIRSTKLEDSAMYFCASSDRVEGEAFFGQGTRLTVV.

This clonotype was seen a handful of times. This rearrangement joins TRBV20-1 to TRBJ2-7; perhaps D is TRBD1 or TRBD2 (5 bases each). This CDR3 spans 17 amino acids. Germline CDR1 reads DFQATT; CDR2 reads SNEGSKA (reference sequence). Trimming removed 1 base from V and 2 bases from J, with 21 bases in between. The CDR3 sequence is CSARGGLRQVGTYEQYF. In DNA form, the CDR3 reads TGCAGTGCTAGAGGGGGCTTGCGTCAGGTCGGGACCTACGAGCAGTACTTC.

This rearrangement joins TRBV7-9 to TRBJ2-1; a weak D match, TRBD2 (5 bases). CDR3 length equals 16 residues. Trimming took 4 bases from V and 8 from J, leaving 21 bases between them. CDR1 and CDR2 (germline): SEHNR, FQNEAQ (reference sequence). The CDR3 reads CASSSSDFKGLHEQFF. CDR3 DNA: TGTGCCAGCAGCTCCTCGGACTTTAAGGGTTTGCATGAGCAGTTCTTC.

This clonotype appeared a few times. The chain has TRBV6-1 and TRBJ1-5; TRBD1 agrees at 7 bases. The germline V gene has CDR1 MNHNS and CDR2 SASEGT. The CDR3 is 14 amino acids. The ends lost 7 bases at V and 7 bases at J; junction bases unmatched: 10. CDR3 coding DNA: TGTGCCAGCATGGGATCCAGACAGGGACAGCCCCAGCATTTT. Its protein product is CASMGSRQGQPQHF.

CDR3 bases: TGCGCCAGCAGCTCCCGGACTAGCGGGGGATCCTCCTACAATGAGCAGTTCTTC. This codes for CASSSRTSGGSSYNEQFF. The J gene is TRBJ2-1, the V gene TRBV4-3; 13 bases agree with TRBD2. V trimming: 5 bases; J trimming: 0 bases; junction bases outside the gene matches: 7. The CDR3 loop spans 18 amino acids. Germline V gives CDR1 LGHNA, CDR2 YSLEER.